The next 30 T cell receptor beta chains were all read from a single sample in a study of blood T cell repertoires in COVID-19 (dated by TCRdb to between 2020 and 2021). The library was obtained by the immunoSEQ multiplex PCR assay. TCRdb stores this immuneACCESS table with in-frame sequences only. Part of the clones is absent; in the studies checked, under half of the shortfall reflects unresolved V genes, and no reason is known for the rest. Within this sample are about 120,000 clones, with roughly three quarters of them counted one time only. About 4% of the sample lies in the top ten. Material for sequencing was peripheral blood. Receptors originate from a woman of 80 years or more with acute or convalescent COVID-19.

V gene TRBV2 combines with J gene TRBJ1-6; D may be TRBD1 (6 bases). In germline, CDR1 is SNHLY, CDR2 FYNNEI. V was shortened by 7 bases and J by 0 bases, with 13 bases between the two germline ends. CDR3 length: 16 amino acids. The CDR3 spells CASTGGLSSYNSPLHF. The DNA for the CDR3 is TGTGCCAGCACCGGGGGGCTTAGCTCCTATAATTCACCCCTCCACTTT.

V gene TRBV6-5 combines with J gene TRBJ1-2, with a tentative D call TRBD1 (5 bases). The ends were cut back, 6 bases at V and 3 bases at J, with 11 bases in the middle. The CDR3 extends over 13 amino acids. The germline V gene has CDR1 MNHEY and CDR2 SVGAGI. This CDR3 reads CASSPDRYYGYTF. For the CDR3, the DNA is TGTGCCAGCAGCCCAGACAGATACTATGGCTACACCTTC.

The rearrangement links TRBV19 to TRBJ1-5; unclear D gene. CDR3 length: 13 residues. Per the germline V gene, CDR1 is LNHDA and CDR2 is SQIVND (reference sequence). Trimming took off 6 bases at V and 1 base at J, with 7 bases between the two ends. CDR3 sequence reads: CASRGGSNQPQHF. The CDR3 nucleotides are TGTGCCAGTAGGGGAGGGAGCAATCAGCCCCAGCATTTT.

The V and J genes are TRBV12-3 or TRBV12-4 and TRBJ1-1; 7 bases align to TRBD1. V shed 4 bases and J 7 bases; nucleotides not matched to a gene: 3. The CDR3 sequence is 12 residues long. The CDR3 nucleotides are TGTGCCAGCAGTTCCTGGACAGGTGAAGCTTTCTTT. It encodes CASSSWTGEAFF.

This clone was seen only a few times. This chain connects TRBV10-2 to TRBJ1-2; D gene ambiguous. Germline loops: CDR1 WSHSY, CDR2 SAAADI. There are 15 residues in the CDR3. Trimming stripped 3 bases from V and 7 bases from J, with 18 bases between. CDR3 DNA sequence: TGCGCCAGCAGTGAATTAACGAGAGGTGGCAGTGGCTACACCTTC. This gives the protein CASSELTRGGSGYTF.

The CDR3 here is CASSQEEQDYSNQPQHF. For the CDR3, the DNA is TGCGCCAGCAGCCAAGAGGAACAGGACTATAGCAATCAGCCCCAGCATTTT. This chain joins TRBV4-1 and TRBJ1-5, with TRBD1 as a possible D gene (5 bases). V was shortened by 0 bases and J by 0 bases, with 12 bases between the two germline ends. The CDR3 covers 17 residues. The germline gives CDR1 MGHRA, CDR2 YSYEKL.

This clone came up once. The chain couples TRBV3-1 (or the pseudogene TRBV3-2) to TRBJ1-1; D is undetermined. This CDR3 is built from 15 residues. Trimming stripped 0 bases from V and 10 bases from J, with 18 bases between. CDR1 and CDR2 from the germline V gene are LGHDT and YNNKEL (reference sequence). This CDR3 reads CASSQDYTSAAAAFF. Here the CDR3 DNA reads TGTGCCAGCAGCCAAGACTATACTTCGGCGGCGGCAGCTTTCTTT.

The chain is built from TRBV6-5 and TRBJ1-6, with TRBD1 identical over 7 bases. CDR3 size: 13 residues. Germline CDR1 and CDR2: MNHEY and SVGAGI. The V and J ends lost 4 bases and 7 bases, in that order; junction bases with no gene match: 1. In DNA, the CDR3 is TGTGCCAGCAGTTTACAGGGGAATTCACCCCTCCACTTT. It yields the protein CASSLQGNSPLHF.

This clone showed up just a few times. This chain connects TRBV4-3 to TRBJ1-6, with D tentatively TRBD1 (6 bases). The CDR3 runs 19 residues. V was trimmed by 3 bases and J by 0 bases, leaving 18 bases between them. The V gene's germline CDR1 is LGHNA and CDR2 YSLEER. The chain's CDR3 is CASSHPRGQPSSYNSPLHF. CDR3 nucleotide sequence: TGCGCCAGCAGCCACCCTCGCGGACAGCCGAGCTCCTATAATTCACCCCTCCACTTT.

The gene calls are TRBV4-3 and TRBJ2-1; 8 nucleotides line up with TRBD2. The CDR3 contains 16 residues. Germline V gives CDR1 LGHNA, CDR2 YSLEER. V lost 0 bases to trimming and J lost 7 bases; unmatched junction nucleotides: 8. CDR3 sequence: CASSQDPAGESNEQFF. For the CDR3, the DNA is TGCGCCAGCAGCCAAGATCCAGCGGGAGAGTCGAATGAGCAGTTCTTC.

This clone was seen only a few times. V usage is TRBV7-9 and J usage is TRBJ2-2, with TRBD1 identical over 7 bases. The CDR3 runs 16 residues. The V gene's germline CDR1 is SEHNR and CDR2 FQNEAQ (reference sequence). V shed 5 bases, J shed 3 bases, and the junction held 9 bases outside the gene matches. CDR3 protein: CASSRGQVEDTGELFF. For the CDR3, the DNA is TGTGCCAGCAGCCGAGGACAGGTGGAGGACACCGGGGAGCTGTTTTTT.

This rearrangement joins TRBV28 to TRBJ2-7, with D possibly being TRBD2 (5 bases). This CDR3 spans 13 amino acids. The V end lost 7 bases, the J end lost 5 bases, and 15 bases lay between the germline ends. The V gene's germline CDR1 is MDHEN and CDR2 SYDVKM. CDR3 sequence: CASNRRATDEQYF. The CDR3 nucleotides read TGTGCCAGCAACCGGCGGGCAACCGACGAGCAGTACTTC.

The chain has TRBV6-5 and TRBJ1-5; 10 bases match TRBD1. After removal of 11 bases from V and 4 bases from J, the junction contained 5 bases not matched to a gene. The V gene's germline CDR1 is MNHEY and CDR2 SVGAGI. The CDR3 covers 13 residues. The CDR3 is CASWDRGNQPQHF. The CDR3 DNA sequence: TGTGCCTCATGGGACAGGGGAAATCAGCCCCAGCATTTT.

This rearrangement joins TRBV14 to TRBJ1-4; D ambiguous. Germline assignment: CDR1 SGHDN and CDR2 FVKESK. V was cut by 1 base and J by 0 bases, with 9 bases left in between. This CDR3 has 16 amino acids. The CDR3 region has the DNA TGTGCCAGCAGCCAAGGATTCGGTTCAACTAATGAAAAACTGTTTTTT. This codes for CASSQGFGSTNEKLFF.

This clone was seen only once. The CDR3 bases are TGTGCCAGCAGCCCTCGAGCGCAGCCGCTCACCGAGCTGTTTTTT. This translates into CASSPRAQPLTELFF. This chain links TRBV7-8 with TRBJ2-2; no definite D call. The CDR3 runs 15 residues. The V gene's germline CDR1 is SGHVS and CDR2 FQNEAQ. V was clipped by 5 bases and J by 11 bases, with 21 bases between them.

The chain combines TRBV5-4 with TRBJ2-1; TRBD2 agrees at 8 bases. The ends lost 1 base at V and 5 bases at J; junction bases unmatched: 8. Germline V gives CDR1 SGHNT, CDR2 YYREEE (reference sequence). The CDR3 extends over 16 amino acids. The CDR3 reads CASSLQGGRPDNEQFF. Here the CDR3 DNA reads TGTGCCAGCAGCTTGCAAGGCGGGAGGCCTGACAATGAGCAGTTCTTC.

As DNA, the CDR3 is TGTGCCAGCAGTTCCACAGGGGATGGCTACACCTTC. Residues: CASSSTGDGYTF. The chain uses TRBV6-5 and TRBJ1-2, with 7 bases fitting TRBD1. Germline V gene lookup returns CDR1 MNHEY and CDR2 SVGAGI. J was trimmed by 6 bases and V by 4 bases; bases with no gene match: 2. The CDR3 sequence is 12 residues long.

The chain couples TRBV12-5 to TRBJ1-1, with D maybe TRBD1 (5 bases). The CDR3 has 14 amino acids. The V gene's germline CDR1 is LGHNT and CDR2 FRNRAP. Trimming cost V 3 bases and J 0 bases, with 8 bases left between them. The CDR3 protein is CASGLSGLNTEAFF. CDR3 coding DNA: TGTGCTAGTGGTTTATCAGGGTTGAACACTGAAGCTTTCTTT. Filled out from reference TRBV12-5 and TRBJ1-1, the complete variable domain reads DARVTQTPRHKVTEMGQEVTMRCQPILGHNTVFWYRQTMMQGLELLAYFRNRAPLDDSGMPKDRFSAEMPDATLATLKIQPSEPRDSAVYFCASGLSGLNTEAFFGQGTRLTVV.

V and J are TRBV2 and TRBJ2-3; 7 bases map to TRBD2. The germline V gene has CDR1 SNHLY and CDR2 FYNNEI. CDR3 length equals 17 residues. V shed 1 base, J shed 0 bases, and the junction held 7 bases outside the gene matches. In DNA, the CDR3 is TGTGCCAGCAGTGAAGAGGGTAGCGGGCCTAGCACAGATACGCAGTATTTT. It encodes CASSEEGSGPSTDTQYF. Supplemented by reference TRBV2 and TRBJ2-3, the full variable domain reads EPEVTQTPSHQVTQMGQEVILRCVPISNHLYFYWYRQILGQKVEFLVSFYNNEISEKSEIFDDQFSVERPDGSNFTLKIRSTKLEDSAMYFCASSEEGSGPSTDTQYFGPGTRLTVL.

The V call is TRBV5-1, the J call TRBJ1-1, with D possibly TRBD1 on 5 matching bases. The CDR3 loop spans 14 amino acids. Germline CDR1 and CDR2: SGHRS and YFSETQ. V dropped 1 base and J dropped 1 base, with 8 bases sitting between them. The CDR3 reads CASSLSGTNTEAFF. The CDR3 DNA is TGCGCCAGCAGCTTGAGCGGGACGAACACTGAAGCTTTCTTT.

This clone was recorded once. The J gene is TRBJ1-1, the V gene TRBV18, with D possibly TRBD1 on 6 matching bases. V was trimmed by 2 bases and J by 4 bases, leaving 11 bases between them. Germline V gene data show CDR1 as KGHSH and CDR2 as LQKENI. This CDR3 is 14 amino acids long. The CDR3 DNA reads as TGTGCCAGCTCACCAGGGGGGGCGGCCACTGAAGCTTTCTTT. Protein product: CASSPGGAATEAFF.

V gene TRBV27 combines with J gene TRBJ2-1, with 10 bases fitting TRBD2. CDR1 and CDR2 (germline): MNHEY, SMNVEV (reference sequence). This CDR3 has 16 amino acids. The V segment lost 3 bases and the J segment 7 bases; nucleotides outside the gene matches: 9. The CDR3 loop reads CASSLPPGLASNEQFF. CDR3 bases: TGTGCCAGCAGTTTGCCGCCGGGACTAGCGTCGAATGAGCAGTTCTTC.

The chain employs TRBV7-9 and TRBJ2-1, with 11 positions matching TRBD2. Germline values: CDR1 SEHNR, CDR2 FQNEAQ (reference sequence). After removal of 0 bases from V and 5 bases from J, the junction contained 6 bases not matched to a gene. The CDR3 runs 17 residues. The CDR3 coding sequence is TGTGCCAGCAGCTTAGCTAGGGGGACTAGCGGACACAATGAGCAGTTCTTC. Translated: CASSLARGTSGHNEQFF.

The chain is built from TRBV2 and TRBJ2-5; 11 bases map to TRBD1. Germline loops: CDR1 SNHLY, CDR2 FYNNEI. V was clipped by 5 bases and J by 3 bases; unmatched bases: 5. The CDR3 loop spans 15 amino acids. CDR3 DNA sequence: TGTGCCAGCAGTTGGACAGGGGGCGCGGAAGAGACCCAGTACTTC. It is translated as CASSWTGGAEETQYF.

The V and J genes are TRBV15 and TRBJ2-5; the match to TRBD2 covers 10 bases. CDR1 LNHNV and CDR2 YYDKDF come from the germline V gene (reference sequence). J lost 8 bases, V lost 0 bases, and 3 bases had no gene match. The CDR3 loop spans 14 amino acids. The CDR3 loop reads CATSRDLAGGTQYF. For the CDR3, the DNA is TGTGCCACCAGCAGAGATTTAGCGGGAGGCACCCAGTACTTC.

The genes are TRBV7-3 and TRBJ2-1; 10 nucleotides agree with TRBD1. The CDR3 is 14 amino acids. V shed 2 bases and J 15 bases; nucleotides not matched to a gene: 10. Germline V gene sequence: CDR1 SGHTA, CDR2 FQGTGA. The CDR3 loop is CASSLFGQGDNRFF. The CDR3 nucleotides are TGTGCCAGCAGCTTATTCGGACAGGGGGATAATCGGTTCTTC.

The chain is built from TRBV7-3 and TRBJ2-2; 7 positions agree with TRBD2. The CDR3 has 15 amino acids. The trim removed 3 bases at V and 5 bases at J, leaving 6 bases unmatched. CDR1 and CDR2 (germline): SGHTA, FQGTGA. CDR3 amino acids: CASSFGRGGTGELFF. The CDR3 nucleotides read TGTGCCAGCAGCTTTGGCCGCGGGGGAACCGGGGAGCTGTTTTTT.

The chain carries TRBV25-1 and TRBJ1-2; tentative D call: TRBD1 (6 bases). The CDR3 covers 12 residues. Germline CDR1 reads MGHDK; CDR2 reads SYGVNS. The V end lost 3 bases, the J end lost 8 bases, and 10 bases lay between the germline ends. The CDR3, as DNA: TGTGCCAGCAGTGAGGGGGCGCGGGGCTACACCTTC. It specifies CASSEGARGYTF.

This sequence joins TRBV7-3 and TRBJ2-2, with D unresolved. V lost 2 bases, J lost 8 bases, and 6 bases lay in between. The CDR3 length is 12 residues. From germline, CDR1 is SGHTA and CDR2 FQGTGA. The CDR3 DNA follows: TGTGCCAGCAGCTTATTATTAGGGGAGCTGTTTTTT. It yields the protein CASSLLLGELFF.

The DNA of the CDR3 is TGTGCCAGCAGCCAAAGGGACAGGGACAGCGAGCAGTACTTC. Its protein product is CASSQRDRDSEQYF. The genes are TRBV3-1 (or the pseudogene TRBV3-2) and TRBJ2-7, with 9 bases lining up with TRBD1. Germline V lookup: CDR1 LGHDT, CDR2 YNNKEL (reference sequence). V trimming: 2 bases; J trimming: 6 bases; junction bases outside the gene matches: 5. CDR3 size: 14 residues.